This T cell receptor (beta chain) was found in a study of OX40 agonist ivuxolimab in advanced cancers. The wider study: A partial response was reached by three patients: one with hepatocellular carcinoma and two with cutaneous melanoma.

The ends were cut back, 0 bases at V and 4 bases at J, with 12 bases in the middle. CDR1 and CDR2 from the germline V gene are MNHEY and SVGAGI. The length of the CDR3 is 16 residues. Assay used: immunoSEQ multiplex PCR; TCRdb lists only in-frame clones, some missing. The sample yields 83,000 or so clones, approximately 83% seen once. The V and J genes are TRBV6-5 and TRBJ2-2; perhaps TRBD1 as D (6 bases). The sequence was obtained from an adult with an advanced solid tumor such as melanoma, head and neck, liver or kidney cancer. Sequenced here: CD4+ or CD8+ T cells sorted from blood, sampled in a trial of the OX40 agonist ivuxolimab. The CDR3 reads CASSYSKGRGTGELFF. The CDR3 DNA sequence: TGTGCCAGCAGTTACTCGAAAGGCAGGGGCACCGGGGAGCTGTTTTTT.